This T cell receptor (beta chain) was sequenced in a study of T-cell reconstitution after alpha-beta-depleted transplantation in children. This clonotype occurred a few times. The library targeted TCRbeta and was prepared with unique molecular identifiers. Using its own MiXCR run on the PCR reads, TCRdb lists one record per CDR3 protein. There are about 540,000 distinct CDR3 sequences in the sample; about 17% occur only once, and roughly 3.3% lies in the top ten. The length of the CDR3 is 20 residues. Unmatched junction bases numbered 17, after V lost 0 bases and J lost 4 bases. This clonotype was obtained from a human donor who donated a stem cell graft to a child with acute lymphoblastic leukemia. This rearrangement joins TRBV12-3 or TRBV12-4 to TRBJ2-3; TRBD1 agrees at 9 bases. This specimen consisted of PBMCs from the stem cell graft donor, obtained from the stem cell graft. CDR3 protein: CASSLAATGGWGPIADTQYF. CDR3 nucleotides: TGTGCCAGCAGTTTAGCGGCTACAGGGGGCTGGGGACCGATCGCAGATACGCAGTATTTT.